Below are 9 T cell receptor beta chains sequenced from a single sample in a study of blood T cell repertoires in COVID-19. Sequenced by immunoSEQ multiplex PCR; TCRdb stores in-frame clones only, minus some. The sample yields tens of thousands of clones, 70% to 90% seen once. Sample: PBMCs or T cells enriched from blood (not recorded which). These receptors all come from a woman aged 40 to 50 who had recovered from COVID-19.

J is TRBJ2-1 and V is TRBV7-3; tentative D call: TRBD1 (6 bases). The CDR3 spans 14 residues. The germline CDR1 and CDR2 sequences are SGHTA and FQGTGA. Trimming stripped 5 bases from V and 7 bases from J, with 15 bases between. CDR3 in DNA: TGTGCCAGCAGCCTCACAACACAGGGAAATGAGCAGTTCTTC. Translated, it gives CASSLTTQGNEQFF.

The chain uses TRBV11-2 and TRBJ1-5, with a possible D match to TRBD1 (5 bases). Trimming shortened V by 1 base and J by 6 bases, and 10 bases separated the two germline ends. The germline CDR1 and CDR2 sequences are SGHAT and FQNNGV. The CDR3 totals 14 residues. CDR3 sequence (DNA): TGTGCCAGCAGCTTAGCAGGGTACGGTCAGCCCCAGCATTTT. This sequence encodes CASSLAGYGQPQHF.

CDR3 sequence (DNA): TGTGCCACTCTCATCGAACAGGGTAACTATGGCTACACCTTC. Translation gives CATLIEQGNYGYTF. This rearrangement joins TRBV18 to TRBJ1-2; D perhaps matches TRBD1 (6 bases). V gave up 10 bases and J gave up 1 base, with 16 bases separating them. The CDR3 is 14 amino acids. Germline CDR1 and CDR2: KGHSH and LQKENI.

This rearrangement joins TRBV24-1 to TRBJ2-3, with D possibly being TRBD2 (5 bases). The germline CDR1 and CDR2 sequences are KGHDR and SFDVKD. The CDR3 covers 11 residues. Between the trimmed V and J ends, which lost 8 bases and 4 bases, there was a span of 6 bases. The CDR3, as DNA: TGTGCCACCATGGAGGCAGATACGCAGTATTTT. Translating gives CATMEADTQYF.

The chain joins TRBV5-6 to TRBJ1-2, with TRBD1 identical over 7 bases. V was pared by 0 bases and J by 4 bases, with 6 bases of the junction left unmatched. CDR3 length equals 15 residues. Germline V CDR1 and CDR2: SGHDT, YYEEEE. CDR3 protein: CASSLGQDRPYGYTF. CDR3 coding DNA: TGTGCCAGCAGCTTGGGTCAGGACAGGCCCTATGGCTACACCTTC.

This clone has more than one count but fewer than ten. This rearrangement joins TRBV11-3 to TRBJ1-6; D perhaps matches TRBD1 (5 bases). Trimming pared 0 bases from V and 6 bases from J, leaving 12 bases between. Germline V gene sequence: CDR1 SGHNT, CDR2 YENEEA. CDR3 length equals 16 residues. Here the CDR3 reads CASSLDRGKTNSPLHF. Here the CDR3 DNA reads TGTGCCAGCAGCTTAGATAGGGGAAAGACTAATTCACCCCTCCACTTT.

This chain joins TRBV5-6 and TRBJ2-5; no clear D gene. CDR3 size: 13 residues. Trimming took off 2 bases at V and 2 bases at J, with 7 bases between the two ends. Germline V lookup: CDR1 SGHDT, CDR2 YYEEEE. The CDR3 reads CASSLQTQETQYF. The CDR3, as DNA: TGTGCCAGCAGCTTACAGACGCAAGAGACCCAGTACTTC.

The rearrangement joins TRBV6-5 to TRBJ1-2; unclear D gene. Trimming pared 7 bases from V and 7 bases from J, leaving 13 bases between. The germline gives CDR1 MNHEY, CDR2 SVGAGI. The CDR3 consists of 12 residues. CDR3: CASKEVSGGYTF. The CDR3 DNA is TGTGCCAGCAAGGAGGTTTCTGGTGGCTACACCTTC.

CDR3 nucleotide sequence: TGCAGCGCTCTACCGGGACAGGCAAAGCACACCTTC. Residues: CSALPGQAKHTF. The chain recombines TRBV29-1 with TRBJ1-2, with TRBD1 identical over 8 bases. V lost 7 bases and J lost 12; bases outside the gene matches: 13. There are 12 residues in the CDR3. Germline V gene lookup returns CDR1 SQVTM and CDR2 ANQGSEA.